The TCR beta chain under discussion was sequenced for a study of shared clonotypes between healthy human individuals (dated by TCRdb to about 2020). Describing the broader study: The cohort included three men and a couple of women between 18 and 49 years of age. For each donor, three plates each were used for CD4 naive and CD4 memory, two plates were used for CD8 naive, and one plate was used for CD8 memory. To estimate repertoire size and how much clonotypes are shared between individuals, the study performed deep sequencing of blood TCR repertoires from about five healthy adults. To increase sequencing depth and limit assay-specific biases, different laboratories used diverse techniques to prepare libraries and sequence TCR repertoires. Per donor, leukapheresis produced somewhere between about 0.85 and 9.5 billion PBMCs. Beyond this particular receptor, the publication reports: Estimated clonotype richness was generally larger for naive than for memory subsets. Clonotypes shared by all four sorted-subset donors showed higher generation probabilities than non-shared clonotypes. The genetic and exposure-history diversity represented was limited by the small number of donors. Incomplete sequencing was indicated by rarefaction of sorted-subset datasets, despite the large sequencing depth. Pairwise subsampling indicated that sequencing depth was expected to affect the degree of clonotype sharing among donors. Sampling was restricted to blood, and TCR repertoires in tissues likely differ from the TCR repertoires found in blood. Across a handful of donors, about 5% of naive CD4, roughly 3.4% of naive CD8, about 2.3% of memory CD4, and roughly 0.41% of memory CD8 clonotypes were shared.

For the CD8 naive samples, CD45RO-negative cells were positively selected for CCR7, yielding a CD45RA+CCR7+ population from which TemRA cells were excluded. Donors were healthy HIV-negative adults with no recently reported acute infections or vaccinations. Every donor was a Caucasian adult living in Nashville, Tennessee, USA. Blood was collected by leukapheresis, and PBMCs were isolated by Ficoll-Histopaque density gradient centrifugation and then cryopreserved in liquid nitrogen vapor phase. Purity and quantity of every magnetically sorted T cell population were checked by analytical flow cytometry. From each sorted fraction, genomic DNA was isolated and quantified by UV absorbance on a Nanodrop 2000c. Inclusive of the bounding cysteine and phenylalanine, the CDR3 is 12 residues long. Left in the record is the CDR3 DNA by itself, 36 bases read in frame from the first base. Compared with germline, V lacks 7 bases and J lacks 8 bases; bases without a gene match: 4. CDR1 MNHEY and CDR2 SVGAGI are derived from the germline V gene.

Using the deep immunoSEQ assay, TCR CDR3 regions were amplified from genomic DNA by multiplex PCR. For each cell subset, the extracted genomic DNA was distributed evenly across all wells of several immunoSEQ 96-well plates, and each plate served as one replicate. For sorted subsets, 200 ng of genomic DNA, equivalent to 25,000 to 30,000 T cell genomes, went into each replicate PCR. Purified libraries were quantified with a Qubit 3.0 fluorometer, sized on a Bioanalyzer 2100, and re-quantified with the KAPA Library Quantification kit. Each immunoSEQ 96-well plate was sequenced on its own single-read 150-cycle Illumina NextSeq 550 flow cell. Concerning the study's data processing: Because the immunoSEQ output included only junctional sequences and no quality scores, the filtering could not be the same as the filtering used for full-length reads. To assign V/J genes and CDR3, sequences were annotated using PyIR, a Python wrapper for IgBLAST v1.9, with IMGT germline references. Any read was removed if the V/J assignment was weak (E-value above 1e-6), the CDR3 was missing, or the read contained stop codons, out-of-frame junctions, or ambiguous translated residues. V3J clonotypes were defined by identical inferred V gene, J gene, and CDR3 amino acid sequence. Percentage overlap between repertoires was calculated by dividing the number of shared unique clonotypes by the size of the smaller repertoire. Three approaches were used to assess repertoire richness: RTK rarefaction, the Chao1 estimator, and Recon v2.1 estimates of unobserved clonotypes. OLGA was used to compute generation probabilities for all TCRbeta clonotypes that the gDNA method yielded from a few donors. TCRdb's version of the immuneACCESS table is confined to in-frame rearrangements and falls short of the full clone set. An unresolved V gene accounts for under half of the shortfall where checked; the remainder is of unknown origin. V and J calls and clone size follow that table, whereas D and trimming were derived from the DNA. The sample table contains millions of clones; only one count was recorded for 85% to 95% of them. Of the sample, roughly 1.7% falls within the top ten clones.

Regarding this clone: The antigen it recognizes is unknown. The record has no base qualities; no much larger clone is one base away.

The TCR originated in a young man in good health. Some clones in this sample may be carry-over from other donors' samples. Here the chain combines TRBV6-5 and TRBJ2-1, with 8 bases in between that match TRBD1. The sequenced sample was naive CD8+ T cells from PBMCs. The cell subset or site label corresponds to: CD45RA+CCR7+. The nucleotide sequence reads TGTGCCAGCACCGAGACAGGGGATGAGCAGTTCTTC. This sequence encodes CASTETGDEQFF.